The 3 T cell receptor beta chains presented below share a single source sample, sequenced in a study of T cell clonality in common variable immunodeficiency. Repertoires were generated with immunoSEQ multiplex PCR, while TCRdb's copy carries only in-frame clones and drops some. Altogether about 64,000 clones were found in the sample, and no singletons occur. Sequences were obtained from peripheral blood mononuclear cells. The receptors come from a person aged 18-70 years in good health.

This clone was seen repeatedly, ten times or more. At one end the junction does not follow the germline gene, possibly because of a read error. The read terminates 3 residues before the CDR3 end, so the remaining end is supplied by the germline J gene. The V and J genes are TRBV7-7 and TRBJ2-5, with TRBD1 identical over 9 bases. The CDR3 has 15 amino acids. Germline V gene sequence: CDR1 SSHAT, CDR2 FNYEAQ (reference sequence). The CDR3 DNA, read in part, is TGTGCTAGCAGCCACAACTTGGGACAGGGTGAGACC. This codes for CASSHNLGQGET. The complete CDR3 protein is CASSHNLGQGETQYF.

This clone was recorded many times. Read sequence stops 3 residues before the CDR3 end, and the germline J gene provides the missing end. The chain couples TRBV7-9 to TRBJ1-4, with a weak D call TRBD1 (6 bases). Looked up from germline, CDR1 is SEHNR and CDR2 is FQNEAQ (reference sequence). Trimming removed 0 bases at V and 8 bases at J, with 13 bases between. The CDR3 runs 15 residues. The DNA read from the CDR3 is TGTGCCAGCAGCTTAGCGGGGGCTTTCGAGGAAAAA. Translated, it gives CASSLAGAFEEK. The entire CDR3 reads CASSLAGAFEEKLFF.

This clone was counted only a few times. The read ends 3 residues before the CDR3 terminus; that terminus is restored from the germline J gene. This chain uses TRBV5-1 with TRBJ2-5; 8 nucleotides match TRBD1. The CDR3 spans 16 residues. Germline V gives CDR1 SGHRS, CDR2 YFSETQ. V lost 3 bases, J lost 5 bases, and 12 bases stayed unmatched. This CDR3 reads CASSWDRTGNWETQYF. The part of the CDR3 DNA that was read is TGCGCCAGCAGCTGGGACCGGACAGGGAACTGGGAGACC.